The 24 T cell receptor beta chains in this list originate from one sample, sequenced in a study of T-cell reconstitution after alpha-beta-depleted transplantation in children. The TCRbeta library incorporated unique molecular identifiers. One entry per CDR3 protein results from TCRdb running MiXCR on the PCR reads. The sample has hundreds of thousands of distinct CDR3 sequences, 10% seen once; the top ten hold roughly 2%. The material was PBMCs, obtained before TCRalphabeta/CD19-depleted stem cell transplant. These receptor sequences come from a child aged 2-15 years with inherited bone marrow failure, due to receive a stem cell transplant.

This clonotype has a count of ten or more. The V and J genes are TRBV20-1 and TRBJ2-1; D uncertain. The germline CDR1 and CDR2 sequences are DFQATT and SNEGSKA (reference sequence). Between the trimmed V and J ends, which lost 0 bases and 8 bases, there was a span of 11 bases. This CDR3 comprises 13 residues. The CDR3 loop reads CSARDWGRDEQFF. CDR3 in DNA: TGCAGTGCTAGAGACTGGGGTAGGGATGAGCAGTTCTTC.

This clonotype came up a few times. The chain carries TRBV6-5 and TRBJ2-7, with D uncertain. V was clipped by 3 bases and J by 1 base, with 25 bases between them. The CDR3 consists of 19 residues. Germline CDR1 MNHEY, CDR2 SVGAGI. The CDR3 nucleotides read TGTGCCAGCAGTTATTTGGATTATGCCTCCCCGGACGGTTCCTACGAGCAGTACTTC. Protein sequence: CASSYLDYASPDGSYEQYF.

This chain uses TRBV6-1 with TRBJ2-3; 7 nucleotides line up with TRBD2. The trim removed 6 bases at V and 5 bases at J, leaving 5 bases unmatched. The CDR3 is made up of 13 amino acids. Germline V gene lookup returns CDR1 MNHNS and CDR2 SASEGT. The CDR3 here is CASRTPSGDTQYF. DNA of the CDR3: TGTGCCAGCAGGACACCTAGCGGAGATACGCAGTATTTT.

This clonotype was observed at least ten times. This sequence joins TRBV5-5 and TRBJ2-7; 7 bases are a match to TRBD1. CDR3 length: 14 residues. Germline V gene lookup returns CDR1 SGHKS and CDR2 YYEKEE (reference sequence). V was pared by 6 bases and J by 3 bases, with 9 bases of the junction left unmatched. The CDR3 nucleotides read TGTGCCAGCAACCCAGAGGGGGCCTTCTACGAGCAGTACTTC. This codes for CASNPEGAFYEQYF.

This clonotype showed up just a few times. The chain is built from TRBV28 and TRBJ1-5; possible D gene TRBD1, 5 bases. The germline gives CDR1 MDHEN, CDR2 SYDVKM. Trimming shortened V by 2 bases and J by 2 bases, and 16 bases separated the two germline ends. This CDR3 comprises 17 residues. In nucleotides, the CDR3 is TGTGCCAGCAGTTTAGGACCGGGGACGGGTGGCAATCAGCCCCAGCATTTT. Translating it yields CASSLGPGTGGNQPQHF.

Many counts were recorded for this clonotype. V and J are TRBV5-1 and TRBJ2-1; 7 positions agree with TRBD1. The CDR3 has 16 residues. Germline V lookup: CDR1 SGHRS, CDR2 YFSETQ. V lost 4 bases, J lost 6 bases, and 13 bases stayed unmatched. The CDR3 bases are TGCGCCAGCAGCCCGACAGGACAGGTACGAGGCAATGAGCAGTTCTTC. As protein: CASSPTGQVRGNEQFF. Supplemented by reference TRBV5-1 and TRBJ2-1, the full variable domain reads KAGVTQTPRYLIKTRGQQVTLSCSPISGHRSVSWYQQTPGQGLQFLFEYFSETQRNKGNFPGRFSGRQFSNSRSEMNVSTLELGDSALYLCASSPTGQVRGNEQFFGPGTRLTVL.

Only a few counts were recorded for this clonotype. This chain joins TRBV12-3 or TRBV12-4 and TRBJ1-2, with D maybe TRBD1 (6 bases). This CDR3 has 14 residues. The V gene lost 6 bases and the J gene lost 4 bases, with 15 bases spanning the gap. The CDR3 DNA reads as TGTGCCAGCAGACGGGGGCGGTGGGGCTATGGCTACACCTTC. It codes for CASRRGRWGYGYTF.

This clonotype has at least ten counts. This chain connects TRBV10-3 to TRBJ2-7, with D possibly being TRBD1 (5 bases). Trimming stripped 3 bases from V and 1 base from J, with 19 bases between. This CDR3 region has 17 residues. In germline, CDR1 is ENHRY, CDR2 SYGVKD. The CDR3 loop is CAISDSSTRQFSYEQYF. CDR3 nucleotide sequence: TGTGCCATCAGTGATTCGAGTACCAGACAGTTTTCCTACGAGCAGTACTTC.

This clonotype was recorded many times. The V call is TRBV4-1, the J call TRBJ2-7, with a tentative D call TRBD1 (6 bases). The CDR3 covers 16 residues. CDR1 is MGHRA, CDR2 YSYEKL, per germline. The V and J ends lost 0 bases and 7 bases respectively, with 19 bases between them. The CDR3 region is CASSQEDRPVLGEQYF. The CDR3 nucleotides read TGCGCCAGCAGCCAAGAAGACAGGCCGGTCCTGGGGGAGCAGTACTTC.

This clonotype came up many times. The chain recombines TRBV20-1 with TRBJ2-1, with TRBD1 identical over 8 bases. The germline V gene encodes CDR1 DFQATT and CDR2 SNEGSKA (reference sequence). The CDR3 is 15 residues long. V was pared by 5 bases and J by 3 bases, with 9 bases of the junction left unmatched. The CDR3 nucleotides read TGCAGTGCTCAAACAGGGGGAGTGGGCTACAATGAGCAGTTCTTC. Its translation: CSAQTGGVGYNEQFF.

This clonotype has ten or more counts. The genes are TRBV5-6 and TRBJ1-2; TRBD1 matches 7 bases. Germline V gives CDR1 SGHDT, CDR2 YYEEEE. The ends lost 4 bases at V and 2 bases at J; junction bases unmatched: 2. This CDR3 region has 13 residues. The CDR3 region has the DNA TGTGCCAGCAGCGCGACAGGGAACTATGGCTACACCTTC. This encodes CASSATGNYGYTF.

This clonotype was observed many times. The V gene is TRBV28, the J gene TRBJ2-2, with D perhaps TRBD2 (5 bases). Trimming removed 8 bases at V and 0 bases at J, with 13 bases between. Germline values: CDR1 MDHEN, CDR2 SYDVKM. This CDR3 is built from 15 residues. CDR3: CASGLHTANTGELFF. DNA of the CDR3: TGTGCCAGCGGACTGCACACTGCGAACACCGGGGAGCTGTTTTTT.

This clonotype was picked up many times. The V call is TRBV12-3 or TRBV12-4, the J call TRBJ2-1; 12 bases match TRBD2. V dropped 5 bases and J dropped 7; count of bases not matched to a gene: 6. The CDR3 runs 15 residues. CDR3 bases: TGTGCCAGCAGTCCTCAACTAGCGGGAGGAAATGAGCAGTTCTTC. It specifies CASSPQLAGGNEQFF.

This clonotype was counted only a few times. The chain has TRBV10-3 and TRBJ2-5; D is unclear. CDR1 and CDR2 (germline): ENHRY, SYGVKD. Trimming stripped 0 bases from V and 1 base from J, with 9 bases between. This CDR3 region has 15 residues. The CDR3 spells CAISESASVQETQYF. For the CDR3, the DNA is TGTGCCATCAGTGAGTCCGCCAGCGTCCAAGAGACCCAGTACTTC.

This clonotype occurred many times. The chain employs TRBV6-1 and TRBJ2-1; D remains ambiguous. Between the trimmed V and J ends, which lost 3 bases and 5 bases, there was a span of 11 bases. From germline, CDR1 is MNHNS and CDR2 SASEGT. CDR3 size: 14 residues. The CDR3 nucleotides are TGTGCCAGCAGTGACGGTAGACGCGACAATGAGCAGTTCTTC. Protein product: CASSDGRRDNEQFF.

There are many counts of this clonotype. This sequence joins TRBV27 and TRBJ2-7; 12 bases align to TRBD2. The junction had 9 bases not matched to a gene; V was cut back by 6 bases and J by 6 bases. The CDR3 contains 15 residues. Germline V gene data show CDR1 as MNHEY and CDR2 as SMNVEV (reference sequence). The CDR3 coding sequence is TGTGCCAGCAGGGAAGGACTAGCGGGACGGGGCGAGCAGTACTTC. Its protein product is CASREGLAGRGEQYF.

This clonotype was picked up many times. Mismatch with germline at one junction end may stem from a read error. The chain carries TRBV30 and TRBJ2-7; the D is unclear. Per germline, CDR1 GTSNPN and CDR2 SVGIG (reference sequence). The CDR3 contains 12 residues. The CDR3 DNA reads as TGTGCCTGGGGTGTGCCGGCCTACGAGCAGTACTTC. Amino acid sequence: CAWGVPAYEQYF.

This clonotype was recorded at least ten times. The chain links TRBV6-8 to TRBJ1-3; maybe TRBD1 (5 bases). Germline CDR1 reads MNHGY; CDR2 reads SAAAGT. The germline V and J ends were trimmed by 2 bases and 0 bases, with 11 bases remaining between them. This CDR3 contains 16 residues. CDR3 nucleotide sequence: TGTGCCAGCAGTTACGGGACCAGGGCCTCTGGAAACACCATATATTTT. This sequence encodes CASSYGTRASGNTIYF.

In this sample, this clonotype turned up many times. V and J are TRBV6-1 and TRBJ2-3; 7 nucleotides agree with TRBD2. The germline V gene encodes CDR1 MNHNS and CDR2 SASEGT. J lost 2 bases, V lost 4 bases, and 27 bases had no gene match. This CDR3 has 22 amino acids. CDR3 region: CASSARLVFRLADKSFTDTQYF. The CDR3 coding sequence is TGTGCCAGCAGTGCCCGACTTGTGTTTAGACTAGCAGACAAATCTTTCACAGATACGCAGTATTTT.

This clonotype was picked up many times. The CDR3 sequence is CASSVDVAVNIQYF. The CDR3 nucleotides are TGTGCCAGCAGCGTAGACGTAGCGGTAAACATTCAGTACTTC. This chain uses TRBV9 with TRBJ2-4; D possibly corresponds to TRBD2 (6 bases). This CDR3 has 14 amino acids. V shed 0 bases and J shed 6 bases, with 10 bases lying between them. CDR1 is SGDLS, CDR2 YYNGEE, per germline.

The chain is built from TRBV4-3 and TRBJ2-7; maybe TRBD1 (6 bases). The CDR3 covers 14 residues. V shed 4 bases and J shed 3 bases, with 13 bases lying between them. Germline V gene data show CDR1 as LGHNA and CDR2 as YSLEER. In nucleotides, the CDR3 is TGCGCCAGCAGCCCACAGGGTGATAACTACGAGCAGTACTTC. This sequence encodes CASSPQGDNYEQYF.

This clonotype was recorded at least ten times. The chain has TRBV19 and TRBJ2-7; possible D gene TRBD1, 5 bases. V was cut by 5 bases and J by 6 bases, with 14 bases left in between. The CDR3 loop spans 13 amino acids. The germline V gene has CDR1 LNHDA and CDR2 SQIVND (reference sequence). Written as DNA, the CDR3 is TGTGCCAGTAGTCCAGGGTTTCCCTCCGAGCAGTACTTC. Protein sequence: CASSPGFPSEQYF.

This clonotype was seen a handful of times. The chain is built from TRBV7-2 and TRBJ1-2; TRBD1 might be the D (6 bases). This CDR3 region has 14 residues. Germline CDR1 reads SGHTA; CDR2 reads FQGNSA. The ends were cut back, 5 bases at V and 0 bases at J, with 10 bases in the middle. CDR3 loop: CASSRDTSNYGYTF. The CDR3 nucleotides are TGTGCCAGCAGCCGGGACACCTCTAACTATGGCTACACCTTC.

This chain uses TRBV19 with TRBJ2-3; possibly TRBD2 for D (5 bases). Germline V gives CDR1 LNHDA, CDR2 SQIVND (reference sequence). Trimming shortened V by 3 bases and J by 2 bases, and 15 bases separated the two germline ends. The CDR3 totals 16 residues. The CDR3 protein is CASSMAGGVSTDTQYF. CDR3 DNA: TGTGCCAGTAGTATGGCGGGTGGGGTCTCCACAGATACGCAGTATTTT.